The clone carrying this T cell receptor (beta chain) is deemed medium-sized (0.01 to 0.1%). What it binds is unknown. The protocol was immunoSEQ multiplex PCR, while the TCRdb copy is restricted to in-frame clones and leaves out a portion. This sample has around 35,000 clones, with 70% to 90% found just once. Germline loops: CDR1 SGHDN, CDR2 FVKESK. This CDR3 comprises 13 residues. Trimming pared 5 bases from V and 7 bases from J, leaving 14 bases between. The data are from a study of lymphopenia after photon versus proton radiotherapy. Study-wide results and caveats: Post-nadir TCR diversity decline inversely tracked overall survival among those who died. Survival link was tested only in deceased patients; proton benefit remains a possibility. After lymphocyte nadir, photon-treated repertoires showed oligoclonal expansion, especially CD8+ Temra. Photon-treated patients lost naive T cells and TCR diversity; proton-treated stayed stable.

J is TRBJ1-1 and V is TRBV14, with D hard to call. The specimen was peripheral blood, collected from a patient treated with photon-based radiotherapy. The clonotype comes from a middle-aged man with gastric cancer. CDR3 bases: TGTGCCAGCAGCACTCATGTCGCAGGTGAAGCTTTCTTT. Translating it yields CASSTHVAGEAFF.